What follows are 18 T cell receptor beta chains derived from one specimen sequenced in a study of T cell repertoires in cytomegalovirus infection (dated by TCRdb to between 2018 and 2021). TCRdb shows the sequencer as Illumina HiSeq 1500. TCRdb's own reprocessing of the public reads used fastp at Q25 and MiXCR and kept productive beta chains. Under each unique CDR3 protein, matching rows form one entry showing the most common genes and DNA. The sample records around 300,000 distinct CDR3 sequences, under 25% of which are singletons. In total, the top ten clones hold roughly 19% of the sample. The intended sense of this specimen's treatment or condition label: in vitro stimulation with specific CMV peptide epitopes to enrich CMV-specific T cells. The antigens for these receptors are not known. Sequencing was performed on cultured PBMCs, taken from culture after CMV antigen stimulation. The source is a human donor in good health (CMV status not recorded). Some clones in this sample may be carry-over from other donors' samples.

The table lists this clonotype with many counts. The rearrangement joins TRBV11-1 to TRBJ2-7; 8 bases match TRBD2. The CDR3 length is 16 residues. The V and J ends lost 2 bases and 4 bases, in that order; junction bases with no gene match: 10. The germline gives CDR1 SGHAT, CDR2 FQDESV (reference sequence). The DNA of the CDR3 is TGTGCCAGCAGCTTAAGCGGGGGCGTCTATCCTTACGAGCAGTACTTC. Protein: CASSLSGGVYPYEQYF.

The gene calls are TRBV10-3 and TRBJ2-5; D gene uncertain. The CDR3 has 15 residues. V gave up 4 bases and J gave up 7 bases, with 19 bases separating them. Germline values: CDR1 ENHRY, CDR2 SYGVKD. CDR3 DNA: TGTGCCATCAGTGGCGGCAGTTCCGAGCATGGGACCCAGTACTTC. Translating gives CAISGGSSEHGTQYF.

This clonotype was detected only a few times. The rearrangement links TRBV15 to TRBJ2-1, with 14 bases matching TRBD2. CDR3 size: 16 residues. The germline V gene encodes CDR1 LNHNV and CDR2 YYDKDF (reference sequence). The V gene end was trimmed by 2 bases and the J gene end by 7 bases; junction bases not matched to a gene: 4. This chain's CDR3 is CATSRMTSGRGNEQFF. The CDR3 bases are TGTGCCACCAGCAGAATGACTAGCGGGAGGGGTAATGAGCAGTTCTTC.

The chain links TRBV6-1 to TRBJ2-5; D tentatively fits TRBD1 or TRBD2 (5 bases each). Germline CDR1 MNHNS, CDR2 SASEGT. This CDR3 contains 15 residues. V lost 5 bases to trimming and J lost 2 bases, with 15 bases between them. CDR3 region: CASSTGTGFQETQYF. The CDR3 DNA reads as TGTGCCAGCAGTACCGGGACGGGATTTCAAGAGACCCAGTACTTC.

This CDR3 reads CASRTGTVYGYTF. CDR3 in DNA: TGTGCCAGCAGAACTGGGACGGTCTATGGCTACACCTTC. The gene calls are TRBV28 and TRBJ1-2, with D perhaps TRBD1 (5 bases). The germline V and J ends were trimmed by 6 bases and 4 bases, with 12 bases remaining between them. The length of the CDR3 is 13 residues. The germline gives CDR1 MDHEN, CDR2 SYDVKM.

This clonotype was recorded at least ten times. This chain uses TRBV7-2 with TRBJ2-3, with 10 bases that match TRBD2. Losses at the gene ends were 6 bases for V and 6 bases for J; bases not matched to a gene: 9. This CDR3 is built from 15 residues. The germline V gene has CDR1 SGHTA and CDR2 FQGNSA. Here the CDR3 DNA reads TGTGCCAGCAGTCCCCCGGATAGCGGGAGGGATACGCAGTATTTT. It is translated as CASSPPDSGRDTQYF. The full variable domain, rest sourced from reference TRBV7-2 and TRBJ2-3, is GAGVSQSPSNKVTEKGKDVELRCDPISGHTALYWYRQSLGQGLEFLIYFQGNSAPDKSGLPSDRFSAERTGGSVSTLTIQRTQQEDSAVYLCASSPPDSGRDTQYFGPGTRLTVL.

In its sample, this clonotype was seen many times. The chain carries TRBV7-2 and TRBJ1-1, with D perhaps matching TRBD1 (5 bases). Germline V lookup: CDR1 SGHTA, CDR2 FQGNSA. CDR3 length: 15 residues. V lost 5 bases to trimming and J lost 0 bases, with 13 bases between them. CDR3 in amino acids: CASSPTGGMNTEAFF. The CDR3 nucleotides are TGTGCCAGCAGCCCAACCGGGGGTATGAACACTGAAGCTTTCTTT.

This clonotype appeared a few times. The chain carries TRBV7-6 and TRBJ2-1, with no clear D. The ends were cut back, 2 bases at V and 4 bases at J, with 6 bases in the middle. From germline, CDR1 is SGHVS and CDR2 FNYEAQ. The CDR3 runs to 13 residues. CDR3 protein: CASSLSEYNEQFF. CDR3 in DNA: TGTGCCAGCAGCTTAAGCGAATACAATGAGCAGTTCTTC. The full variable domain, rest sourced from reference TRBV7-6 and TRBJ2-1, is GAGVSQSPRYKVTKRGQDVALRCDPISGHVSLYWYRQALGQGPEFLTYFNYEAQQDKSGLPNDRFSAERPEGSISTLTIQRTEQRDSAMYRCASSLSEYNEQFFGPGTRLTVL.

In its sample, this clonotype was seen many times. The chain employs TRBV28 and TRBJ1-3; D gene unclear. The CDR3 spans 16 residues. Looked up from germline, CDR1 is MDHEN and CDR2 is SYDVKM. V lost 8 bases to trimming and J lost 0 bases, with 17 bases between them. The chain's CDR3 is CASSAAGMGSGNTIYF. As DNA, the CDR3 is TGTGCCAGCTCAGCCGCGGGAATGGGCTCTGGAAACACCATATATTTT.

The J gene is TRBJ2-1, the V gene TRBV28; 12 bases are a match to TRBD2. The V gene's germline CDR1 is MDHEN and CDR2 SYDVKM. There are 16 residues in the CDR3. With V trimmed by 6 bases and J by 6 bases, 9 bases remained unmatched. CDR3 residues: CASRGLAGIGFNEQFF. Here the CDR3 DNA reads TGTGCCAGCAGAGGACTAGCGGGAATAGGTTTCAATGAGCAGTTCTTC.

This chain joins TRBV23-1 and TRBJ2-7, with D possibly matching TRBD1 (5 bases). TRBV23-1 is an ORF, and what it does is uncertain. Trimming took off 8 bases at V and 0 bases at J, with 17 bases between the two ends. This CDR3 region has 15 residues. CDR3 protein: CASAAVGPDSYEQYV. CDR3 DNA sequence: TGCGCCAGCGCCGCTGTGGGGCCGGACTCCTACGAGCAGTACGTC.

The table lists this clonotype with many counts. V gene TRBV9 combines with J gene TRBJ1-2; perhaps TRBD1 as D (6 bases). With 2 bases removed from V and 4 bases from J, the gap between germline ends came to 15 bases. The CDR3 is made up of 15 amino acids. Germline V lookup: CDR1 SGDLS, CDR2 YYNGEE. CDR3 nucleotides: TGTGCCAGCAGCGTCGGTGAGGGGGGTCCCTATGGCTACACCTTC. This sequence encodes CASSVGEGGPYGYTF.

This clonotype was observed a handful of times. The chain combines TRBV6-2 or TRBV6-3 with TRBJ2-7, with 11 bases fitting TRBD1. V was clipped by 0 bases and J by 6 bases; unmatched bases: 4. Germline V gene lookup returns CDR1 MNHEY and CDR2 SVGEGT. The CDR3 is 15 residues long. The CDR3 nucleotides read TGTGCCAGCAGTTACTCGAGGACAGGGGGCGGCGAGCAGTACGTC. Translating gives CASSYSRTGGGEQYV.

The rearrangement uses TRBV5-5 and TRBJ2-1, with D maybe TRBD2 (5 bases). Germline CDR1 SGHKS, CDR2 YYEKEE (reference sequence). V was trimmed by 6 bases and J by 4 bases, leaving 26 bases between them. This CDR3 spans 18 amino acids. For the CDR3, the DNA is TGTGCCAGCACCCCCCTGTTATACGGACTGAATGAATACAATGAGCAGTTCTTC. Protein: CASTPLLYGLNEYNEQFF.

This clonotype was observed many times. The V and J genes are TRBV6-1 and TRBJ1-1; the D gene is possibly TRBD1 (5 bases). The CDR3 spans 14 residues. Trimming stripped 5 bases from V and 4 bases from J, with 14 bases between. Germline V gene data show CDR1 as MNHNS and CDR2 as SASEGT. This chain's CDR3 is CASSPLGTGTEAFF. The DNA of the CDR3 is TGTGCCAGCAGTCCTCTGGGGACGGGCACTGAAGCTTTCTTT.

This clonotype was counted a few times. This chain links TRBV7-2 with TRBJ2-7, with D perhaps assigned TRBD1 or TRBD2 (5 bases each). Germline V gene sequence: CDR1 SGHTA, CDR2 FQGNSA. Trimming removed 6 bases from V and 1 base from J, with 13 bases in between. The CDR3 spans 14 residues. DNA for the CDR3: TGTGCCAGCAGAAACCGGGACCGATCCTACGAGCAGTACTTC. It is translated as CASRNRDRSYEQYF. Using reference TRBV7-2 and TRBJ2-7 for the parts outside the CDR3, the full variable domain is GAGVSQSPSNKVTEKGKDVELRCDPISGHTALYWYRQSLGQGLEFLIYFQGNSAPDKSGLPSDRFSAERTGGSVSTLTIQRTQQEDSAVYLCASRNRDRSYEQYFGPGTRLTVT.

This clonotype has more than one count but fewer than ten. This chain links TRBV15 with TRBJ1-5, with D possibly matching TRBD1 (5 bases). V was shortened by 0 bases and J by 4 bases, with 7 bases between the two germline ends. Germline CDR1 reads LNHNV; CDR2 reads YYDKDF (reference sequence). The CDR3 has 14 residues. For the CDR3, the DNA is TGTGCCACCAGCAGAGATAAGGGGAATCAGCCCCAGCATTTT. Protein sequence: CATSRDKGNQPQHF. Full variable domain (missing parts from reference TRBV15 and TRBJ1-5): DAMVIQNPRYQVTQFGKPVTLSCSQTLNHNVMYWYQQKSSQAPKLLFHYYDKDFNNEADTPDNFQSRRPNTSFCFLDIRSPGLGDTAMYLCATSRDKGNQPQHFGDGTRLSIL.

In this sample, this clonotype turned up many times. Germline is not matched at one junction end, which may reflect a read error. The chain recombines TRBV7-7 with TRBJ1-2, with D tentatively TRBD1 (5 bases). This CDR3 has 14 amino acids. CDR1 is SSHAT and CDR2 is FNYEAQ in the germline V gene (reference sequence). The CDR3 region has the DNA TGTGCTAGCAGCTTAGACGGTTTGGGGGATGGCTACACCTTC. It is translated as CASSLDGLGDGYTF. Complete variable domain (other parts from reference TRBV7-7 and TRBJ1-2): GAGVSQSPRYKVTKRGQDVTLRCDPISSHATLYWYQQALGQGPEFLTYFNYEAQPDKSGLPSDRFSAERPEGSISTLTIQRTEQRDSAMYRCASSLDGLGDGYTFGSGTRLTVV.